The 26 T cell receptor beta chains in this list originate from one sample, sequenced in a study of blood T cell repertoires in COVID-19. Only in-frame clones appear in the TCRdb table, and some are missing; sequencing was by immunoSEQ multiplex PCR. The table records more than 50,000 clones, 74% of them present only once. Input material: peripheral blood. The receptors stem from a woman older than 75 with acute or convalescent COVID-19.

The V and J genes are TRBV28 and TRBJ1-1; 12 bases are a match to TRBD1. V lost 3 bases and J lost 5; bases outside the gene matches: 7. The CDR3 spans 16 residues. The germline CDR1 and CDR2 sequences are MDHEN and SYDVKM. CDR3 amino acids: CASSLGTGGAKTEAFF. In DNA, the CDR3 is TGTGCCAGCAGTTTGGGGACAGGGGGCGCAAAAACTGAAGCTTTCTTT.

This sequence joins TRBV28 and TRBJ1-1; D gene unclear. Germline lookup yields CDR1 MDHEN and CDR2 SYDVKM. Trimming shortened V by 6 bases and J by 6 bases, and 11 bases separated the two germline ends. The CDR3 sequence is 12 residues long. CDR3 nucleotides: TGTGCCAGCAGCACCGGTCTTCCTGAAGCTTTCTTT. Residues: CASSTGLPEAFF.

This clone was observed a single time. V usage is TRBV6-2 or TRBV6-3 and J usage is TRBJ1-1; D possibly corresponds to TRBD1 (6 bases). The CDR3 extends over 13 amino acids. Trimming cost V 5 bases and J 6 bases, with 13 bases left between them. Germline lookup yields CDR1 MNHEY and CDR2 SVGEGT. DNA for the CDR3: TGTGCCAGCAGTGGACAAGGGACATCTGAAGCTTTCTTT. This encodes CASSGQGTSEAFF.

The gene calls are TRBV4-2 and TRBJ2-7; 8 positions match TRBD2. Germline lookup yields CDR1 LGHNA and CDR2 YNFKEQ. The CDR3 sequence is 15 residues long. After removal of 1 base from V and 3 bases from J, the junction contained 5 bases not matched to a gene. The CDR3 is CASSQAFAGGYEQYF. In nucleotides, the CDR3 is TGTGCCAGCAGCCAAGCGTTTGCGGGGGGCTACGAGCAGTACTTC.

The gene calls are TRBV19 and TRBJ1-5; D is possibly TRBD1 (5 bases). Trimming cost V 2 bases and J 1 base, with 6 bases left between them. The germline gives CDR1 LNHDA, CDR2 SQIVND (reference sequence). The CDR3 is 14 amino acids. CDR3 loop: CASSISGSNQPQHF. CDR3 DNA sequence: TGTGCCAGTAGTATATCAGGGAGCAATCAGCCCCAGCATTTT.

The chain recombines TRBV3-1 (or the pseudogene TRBV3-2) with TRBJ1-5, with a weak D call TRBD1 (6 bases). This CDR3 is built from 17 residues. Trimming stripped 2 bases from V and 3 bases from J, with 17 bases between. Germline CDR1 is LGHDT and CDR2 is YNNKEL (reference sequence). CDR3 nucleotides: TGTGCCAGCAGCCAATGGGGGCCAGACAGTGTCAATCAGCCCCAGCATTTT. Protein product: CASSQWGPDSVNQPQHF.

The chain couples TRBV9 to TRBJ2-3, with D possibly being TRBD2 (6 bases). Germline CDR1 and CDR2: SGDLS and YYNGEE. V shed 4 bases and J shed 1 base, with 19 bases lying between them. This CDR3 is 17 amino acids long. The CDR3 region has the DNA TGTGCCAGCAGCCTCGACCCCCTAGCGAGCCGCACAGATACGCAGTATTTT. As protein: CASSLDPLASRTDTQYF.

This chain links TRBV6-2 or TRBV6-3 with TRBJ2-1; D is unresolved. Looked up from germline, CDR1 is MNHEY and CDR2 is SVGEGT. The germline V and J ends were trimmed by 5 bases and 6 bases, with 11 bases remaining between them. The length of the CDR3 is 13 residues. The CDR3, as DNA: TGTGCCAGCAGTCCCGTGTTTGTCAATGAGCAGTTCTTC. It translates to CASSPVFVNEQFF.

In the case of this clone: This sample includes further DNA sequences coding for the same CDR3. The genes are TRBV15 and TRBJ2-2; TRBD1 is a possible D gene (5 bases). There are 14 residues in the CDR3. V was clipped by 1 base and J by 4 bases, with 7 bases between them. Germline V gene data show CDR1 as LNHNV and CDR2 as YYDKDF (reference sequence). The CDR3 spells CATSRGGVTGELFF. The CDR3 nucleotides are TGTGCCACCAGCAGAGGGGGCGTCACCGGGGAGCTGTTTTTT.

V gene TRBV6-5 combines with J gene TRBJ1-6, with a possible D match to TRBD1 (6 bases). The CDR3 is 16 amino acids. V shed 2 bases and J shed 0 bases, with 8 bases lying between them. The V gene's germline CDR1 is MNHEY and CDR2 SVGAGI. Here the CDR3 reads CASSYGQSSYNSPLHF. CDR3 DNA sequence: TGTGCCAGCAGTTACGGACAGAGCTCCTATAATTCACCCCTCCACTTT.

The chain recombines TRBV5-1 with TRBJ2-5; 9 bases line up with TRBD2. The V segment lost 0 bases and the J segment 2 bases; nucleotides outside the gene matches: 2. The CDR3 loop spans 15 amino acids. Germline V gene data show CDR1 as SGHRS and CDR2 as YFSETQ. CDR3 sequence (DNA): TGCGCCAGCAGCTTGGGGACTAGCGTACAAGAGACCCAGTACTTC. This codes for CASSLGTSVQETQYF.

This chain connects TRBV5-1 to TRBJ2-7, with a tentative D call TRBD1 (6 bases). The CDR3 is 13 amino acids. V was trimmed by 0 bases and J by 3 bases, leaving 7 bases between them. Germline-derived CDR1 and CDR2 are SGHRS and YFSETQ. The CDR3 DNA reads TGCGCCAGCAGCTTGGTAGGGGGCTACGAGCAGTACTTC. Amino acid sequence: CASSLVGGYEQYF.

The chain is built from TRBV2 and TRBJ1-2; D may be TRBD1 (6 bases). The ends were cut back, 5 bases at V and 8 bases at J, with 15 bases in the middle. This CDR3 comprises 13 residues. CDR1 and CDR2 (germline): SNHLY, FYNNEI. The CDR3 DNA reads TGTGCCAGCAGTAGGAACAGGGAGGGCGGCTACACCTTC. Protein: CASSRNREGGYTF.

The CDR3 DNA sequence: TGTGCCAGCAGTGTCCAAAATGAGCAGTTCTTC. It specifies CASSVQNEQFF. This chain joins TRBV28 and TRBJ2-1, with no clear D. V was trimmed by 5 bases and J by 7 bases, leaving 6 bases between them. Germline V gene lookup returns CDR1 MDHEN and CDR2 SYDVKM. The CDR3 is 11 amino acids.

This rearrangement joins TRBV4-2 to TRBJ2-5; 9 bases align to TRBD2. From germline, CDR1 is LGHNA and CDR2 YNFKEQ. With 4 bases clipped from V and 5 bases from J, the junction kept 11 bases outside the gene matches. The CDR3 is made up of 16 amino acids. CDR3 sequence reads: CASSLPASGNMETQYF. CDR3 nucleotide sequence: TGTGCCAGCAGCCTGCCGGCTAGCGGGAATATGGAGACCCAGTACTTC.

The gene calls are TRBV7-3 and TRBJ1-1; 7 nucleotides align to TRBD1. The trim removed 4 bases at V and 8 bases at J, leaving 7 bases unmatched. This CDR3 is 13 amino acids long. Germline V gene lookup returns CDR1 SGHTA and CDR2 FQGTGA. CDR3 in DNA: TGTGCCAGCAGCTCAGGACAGGCCGGAGAAGCTTTCTTT. This sequence encodes CASSSGQAGEAFF.

CDR3 region: CASSIYGSANSPLHF. As DNA, the CDR3 is TGTGCCAGTAGTATATATGGGAGTGCTAATTCACCCCTCCACTTT. V and J are TRBV19 and TRBJ1-6; D call uncertain. V was cut by 2 bases and J by 6 bases, with 11 bases left in between. The CDR3 consists of 15 residues. Germline V gives CDR1 LNHDA, CDR2 SQIVND (reference sequence).

The chain carries TRBV10-1 and TRBJ1-1, with a tentative D call TRBD1 (5 bases). There are 14 residues in the CDR3. CDR1 is WNHNN, CDR2 SYGVQD, per germline (reference sequence). The V end lost 6 bases, the J end lost 3 bases, and 14 bases lay between the germline ends. The CDR3, as DNA: TGCGCCAGCAGCATTGCTCCGGGGGACACTGAAGCTTTCTTT. Protein product: CASSIAPGDTEAFF.

This chain links TRBV5-4 with TRBJ2-5, with no clear D. Germline-derived CDR1 and CDR2 are SGHNT and YYREEE (reference sequence). Between the trimmed V and J ends, which lost 0 bases and 5 bases, there was a span of 14 bases. The CDR3 sequence is 15 residues long. This chain's CDR3 is CASSLAGRPRETQYF. The CDR3 DNA sequence: TGTGCCAGCAGCTTGGCCGGCAGGCCAAGGGAGACCCAGTACTTC. Looking up the rest from reference TRBV5-4 and TRBJ2-5 gives the full variable domain: ETGVTQSPTHLIKTRGQQVTLRCSSQSGHNTVSWYQQALGQGPQFIFQYYREEENGRGNFPPRFSGLQFPNYSSELNVNALELDDSALYLCASSLAGRPRETQYFGPGTRLLVL.

The rearrangement uses TRBV10-1 and TRBJ2-1, with 12 bases aligning to TRBD2. This CDR3 has 14 amino acids. V trimming: 6 bases; J trimming: 7 bases; junction bases outside the gene matches: 4. Germline CDR1 reads WNHNN; CDR2 reads SYGVQD (reference sequence). CDR3 coding DNA: TGCGCCAGCAGCTGGACTAGCGGGACAAATGAGCAGTTCTTC. Residues: CASSWTSGTNEQFF.

This clone was counted between two and nine times. The chain is built from TRBV11-1 and TRBJ2-7; a weak D match, TRBD1 (6 bases). Deletions cut 5 bases from V and 4 bases from J, with 12 bases between. Germline values: CDR1 SGHAT, CDR2 FQDESV (reference sequence). This CDR3 spans 13 amino acids. Here the CDR3 reads CASSRARGYEQYF. For the CDR3, the DNA is TGTGCCAGCAGCCGTGCTAGGGGGTACGAGCAGTACTTC. Drawing the rest from reference TRBV11-1 and TRBJ2-7, the complete variable domain is EAEVAQSPRYKITEKSQAVAFWCDPISGHATLYWYRQILGQGPELLVQFQDESVVDDSQLPKDRFSAERLKGVDSTLKIQPAELGDSAMYLCASSRARGYEQYFGPGTRLTVT.

This clone was detected only a few times. This chain links TRBV21-1 with TRBJ1-2; TRBD1, as called in the table, went unchecked against the DNA. TRBV21-1 is reported as a pseudogene. The CDR3 is 14 amino acids. The CDR3 DNA reads as TGTGCCAGCCCAGGCCCAGGTCTACGTTATGGCTACACCTTC. Its translation is CASPGPGLRYGYTF.

The chain links TRBV27 to TRBJ2-3, with 7 bases lining up with TRBD1. Germline V gives CDR1 MNHEY, CDR2 SMNVEV (reference sequence). Losses at the gene ends were 6 bases for V and 6 bases for J; bases not matched to a gene: 12. The CDR3 contains 15 residues. The CDR3 DNA is TGTGCCAGCAGCGCGACAGGGTTTCCTTTGGATACGCAGTATTTT. Protein sequence: CASSATGFPLDTQYF.

The chain joins TRBV19 to TRBJ2-2; 7 bases are a match to TRBD2. This CDR3 is built from 15 residues. Losses at the gene ends were 7 bases for V and 6 bases for J; bases not matched to a gene: 11. CDR1 and CDR2 (germline): LNHDA, SQIVND (reference sequence). CDR3 protein: CASMGGSLGSGELFF. The CDR3 DNA reads as TGTGCCAGTATGGGGGGGTCACTAGGGTCCGGGGAGCTGTTTTTT.

About this clone: The sample carries other DNA sequences with the same CDR3. For the CDR3, the DNA is TGTGCCAGCAGTTTGCAGGGGCGGAAAGAGACCCAGTACTTC. It yields the protein CASSLQGRKETQYF. The chain uses TRBV28 and TRBJ2-5; possibly TRBD1 for D (6 bases). The CDR3 loop spans 14 amino acids. Germline CDR1 is MDHEN and CDR2 is SYDVKM. V lost 3 bases and J lost 3, with 11 bases in between.

The chain links TRBV28 to TRBJ1-2, with D maybe TRBD1 (6 bases). The germline V gene has CDR1 MDHEN and CDR2 SYDVKM. The CDR3 covers 15 residues. V dropped 5 bases and J dropped 2 bases, with 15 bases sitting between them. This CDR3 is CASSEAGGRNYGYTF. The CDR3 nucleotides read TGTGCCAGCAGTGAAGCTGGGGGCCGGAACTATGGCTACACCTTC.